These 3 T cell receptor beta chains originate from one sample sequenced in a study of blood T cell repertoires in COVID-19. Sequencing was performed with immunoSEQ multiplex PCR; in TCRdb, only in-frame clones are kept and a portion is missing. Here the sample spans roughly 210,000 clones, roughly 84% being singletons. Input material: PBMCs or T cells enriched from blood (not recorded which). These receptors were taken from a man aged 30-40 years in a cohort exposed to, infected with or recovered from COVID-19 (not recorded which).

The rearrangement uses TRBV7-9 and TRBJ2-3; 9 bases agree with TRBD2. The CDR3 contains 16 residues. V lost 1 base and J lost 2; bases outside the gene matches: 4. CDR1 is SEHNR, CDR2 FQNEAQ, per germline (reference sequence). The DNA for the CDR3 is TGTGCCAGCAGCTTAGGTAGCGGGAGAAACACAGATACGCAGTATTTT. It is translated as CASSLGSGRNTDTQYF.

This clone showed up just once. This sequence joins TRBV5-1 and TRBJ2-1, with 7 bases identical to TRBD1. The CDR3 loop spans 14 amino acids. Germline trimming cut 6 bases from V and 7 bases from J; bases unmatched to any gene: 10. CDR1 is SGHRS and CDR2 is YFSETQ in the germline V gene. The CDR3 region is CASTFGQEDNEQFF. The CDR3, as DNA: TGCGCCAGCACCTTTGGACAGGAGGATAATGAGCAGTTCTTC.

With regard to this clone: At the DNA level, this CDR3 is encoded by other sequences in the same sample as well. This chain uses TRBV28 with TRBJ1-5, with 7 bases aligning to TRBD1. The CDR3 length is 15 residues. Trimming at V came to 6 bases and at J to 2 bases, leaving 7 bases not matched to a gene. Germline V gene sequence: CDR1 MDHEN, CDR2 SYDVKM. CDR3 nucleotide sequence: TGTGCCAGCAGCCTAACAGGGGCCCGCAATCAGCCCCAGCATTTT. Translating gives CASSLTGARNQPQHF. Together with reference TRBV28 and TRBJ1-5, the CDR3 gives the full variable domain: DVKVTQSSRYLVKRTGEKVFLECVQDMDHENMFWYRQDPGLGLRLIYFSYDVKMKEKGDIPEGYSVSREKKERFSLILESASTNQTSMYLCASSLTGARNQPQHFGDGTRLSIL.